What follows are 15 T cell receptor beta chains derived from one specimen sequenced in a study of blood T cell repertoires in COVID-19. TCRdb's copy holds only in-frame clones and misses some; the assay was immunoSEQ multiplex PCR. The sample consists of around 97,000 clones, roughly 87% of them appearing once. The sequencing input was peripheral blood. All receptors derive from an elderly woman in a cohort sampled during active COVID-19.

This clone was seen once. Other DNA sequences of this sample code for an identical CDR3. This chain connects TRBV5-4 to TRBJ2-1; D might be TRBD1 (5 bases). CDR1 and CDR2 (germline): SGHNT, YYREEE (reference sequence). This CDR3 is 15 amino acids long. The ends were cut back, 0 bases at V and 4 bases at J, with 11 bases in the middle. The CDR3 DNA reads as TGTGCCAGCAGCTTGGGGGGCGGTTCTTACAATGAGCAGTTCTTC. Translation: CASSLGGGSYNEQFF.

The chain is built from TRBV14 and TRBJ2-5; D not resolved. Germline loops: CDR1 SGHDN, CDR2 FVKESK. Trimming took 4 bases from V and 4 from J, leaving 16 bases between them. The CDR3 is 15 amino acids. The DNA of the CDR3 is TGTGCCAGCAGCCCACCCGTTCGGTTCGGAGAGACCCAGTACTTC. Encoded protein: CASSPPVRFGETQYF.

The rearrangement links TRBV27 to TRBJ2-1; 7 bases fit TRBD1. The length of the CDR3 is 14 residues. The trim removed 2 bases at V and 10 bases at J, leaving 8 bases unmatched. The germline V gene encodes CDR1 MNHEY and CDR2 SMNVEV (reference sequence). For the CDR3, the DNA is TGTGCCAGCAGTTTAACCCCAACGACAGGGGAGCAGTTCTTC. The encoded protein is CASSLTPTTGEQFF.

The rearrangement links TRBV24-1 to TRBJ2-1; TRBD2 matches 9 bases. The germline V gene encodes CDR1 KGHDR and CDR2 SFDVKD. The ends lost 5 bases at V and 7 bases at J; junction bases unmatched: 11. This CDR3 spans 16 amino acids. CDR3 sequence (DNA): TGTGCCACCAGTGGGAGCAGGACTAGCGACATAAATGAGCAGTTCTTC. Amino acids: CATSGSRTSDINEQFF.

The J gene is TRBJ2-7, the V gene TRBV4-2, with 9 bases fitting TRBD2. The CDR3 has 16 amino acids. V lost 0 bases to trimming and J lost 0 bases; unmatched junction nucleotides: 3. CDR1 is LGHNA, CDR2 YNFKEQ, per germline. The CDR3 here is CASSQEVSGSSYEQYF. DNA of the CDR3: TGTGCCAGCAGCCAAGAAGTTAGCGGGAGCTCCTACGAGCAGTACTTC.

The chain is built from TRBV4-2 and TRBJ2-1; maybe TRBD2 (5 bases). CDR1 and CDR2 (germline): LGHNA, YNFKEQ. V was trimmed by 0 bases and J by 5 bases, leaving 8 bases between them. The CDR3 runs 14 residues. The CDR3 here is CASSQDPGDNEQFF. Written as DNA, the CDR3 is TGTGCCAGCAGCCAAGATCCCGGGGACAATGAGCAGTTCTTC.

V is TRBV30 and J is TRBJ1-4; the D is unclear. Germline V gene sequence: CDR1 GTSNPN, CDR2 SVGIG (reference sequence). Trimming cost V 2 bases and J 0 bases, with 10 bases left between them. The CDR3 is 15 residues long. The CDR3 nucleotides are TGTGCCTGGAGTCAGTTTCCCGCAACTAATGAAAAACTGTTTTTT. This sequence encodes CAWSQFPATNEKLFF.

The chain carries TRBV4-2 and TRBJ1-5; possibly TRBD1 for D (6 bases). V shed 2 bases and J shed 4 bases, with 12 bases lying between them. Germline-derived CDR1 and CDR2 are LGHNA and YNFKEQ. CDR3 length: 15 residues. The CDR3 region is CASSQSSGENQPQHF. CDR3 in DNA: TGTGCCAGCAGCCAAAGCTCAGGGGAGAATCAGCCCCAGCATTTT.

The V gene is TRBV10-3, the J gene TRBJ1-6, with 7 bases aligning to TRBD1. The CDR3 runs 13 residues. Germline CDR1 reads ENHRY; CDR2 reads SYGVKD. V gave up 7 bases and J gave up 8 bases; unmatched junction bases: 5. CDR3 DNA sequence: TGTGCCATCAAGGGGGCAGGGGATTCACCCCTCCACTTT. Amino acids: CAIKGAGDSPLHF.

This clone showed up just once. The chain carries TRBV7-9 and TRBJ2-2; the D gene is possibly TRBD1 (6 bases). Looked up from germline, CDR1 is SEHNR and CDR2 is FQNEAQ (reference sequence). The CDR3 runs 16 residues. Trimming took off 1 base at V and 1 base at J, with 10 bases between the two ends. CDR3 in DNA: TGTGCCAGCAGCTTAGGGGGCAGGGGGAACACCGGGGAGCTGTTTTTT. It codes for CASSLGGRGNTGELFF. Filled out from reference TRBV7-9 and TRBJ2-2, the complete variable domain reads DTGVSQNPRHKITKRGQNVTFRCDPISEHNRLYWYRQTLGQGPEFLTYFQNEAQLEKSRLLSDRFSAERPKGSFSTLEIQRTEQGDSAMYLCASSLGGRGNTGELFFGEGSRLTVL.

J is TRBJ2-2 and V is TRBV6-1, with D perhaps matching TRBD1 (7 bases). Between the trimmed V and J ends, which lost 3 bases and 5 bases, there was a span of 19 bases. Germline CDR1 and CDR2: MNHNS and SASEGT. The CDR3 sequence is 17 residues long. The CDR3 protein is CASSDPGGKLETGELFF. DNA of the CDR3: TGTGCCAGCAGTGACCCAGGGGGGAAATTAGAGACCGGGGAGCTGTTTTTT.

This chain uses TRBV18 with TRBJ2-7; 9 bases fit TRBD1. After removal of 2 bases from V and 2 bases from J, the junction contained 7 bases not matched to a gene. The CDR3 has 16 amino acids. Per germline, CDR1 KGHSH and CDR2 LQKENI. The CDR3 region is CASSPSLGQGPYEQYF. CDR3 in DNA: TGTGCCAGCTCACCAAGTCTGGGACAGGGACCCTACGAGCAGTACTTC.

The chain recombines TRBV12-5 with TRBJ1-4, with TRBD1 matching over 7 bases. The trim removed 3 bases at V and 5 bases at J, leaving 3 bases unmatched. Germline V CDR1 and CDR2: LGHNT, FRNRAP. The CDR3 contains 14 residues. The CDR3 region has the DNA TGTGCTAGTGGTTTACAGGGGACCAATGAAAAACTGTTTTTT. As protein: CASGLQGTNEKLFF. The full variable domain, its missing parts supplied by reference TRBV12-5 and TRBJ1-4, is DARVTQTPRHKVTEMGQEVTMRCQPILGHNTVFWYRQTMMQGLELLAYFRNRAPLDDSGMPKDRFSAEMPDATLATLKIQPSEPRDSAVYFCASGLQGTNEKLFFGSGTQLSVL.

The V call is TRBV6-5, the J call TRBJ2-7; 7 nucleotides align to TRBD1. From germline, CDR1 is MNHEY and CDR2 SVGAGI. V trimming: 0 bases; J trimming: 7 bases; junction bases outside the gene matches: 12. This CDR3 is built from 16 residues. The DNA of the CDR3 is TGTGCCAGCAGTTACTCGAGGGGGCGGCTGGAGTGGGAGCAGTACTTC. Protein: CASSYSRGRLEWEQYF.

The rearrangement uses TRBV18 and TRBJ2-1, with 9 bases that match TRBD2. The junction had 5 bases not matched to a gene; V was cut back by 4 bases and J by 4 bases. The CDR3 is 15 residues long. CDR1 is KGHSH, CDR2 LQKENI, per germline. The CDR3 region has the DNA TGTGCCAGCTCACTTGGGACTAGCTCTTACAATGAGCAGTTCTTC. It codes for CASSLGTSSYNEQFF.